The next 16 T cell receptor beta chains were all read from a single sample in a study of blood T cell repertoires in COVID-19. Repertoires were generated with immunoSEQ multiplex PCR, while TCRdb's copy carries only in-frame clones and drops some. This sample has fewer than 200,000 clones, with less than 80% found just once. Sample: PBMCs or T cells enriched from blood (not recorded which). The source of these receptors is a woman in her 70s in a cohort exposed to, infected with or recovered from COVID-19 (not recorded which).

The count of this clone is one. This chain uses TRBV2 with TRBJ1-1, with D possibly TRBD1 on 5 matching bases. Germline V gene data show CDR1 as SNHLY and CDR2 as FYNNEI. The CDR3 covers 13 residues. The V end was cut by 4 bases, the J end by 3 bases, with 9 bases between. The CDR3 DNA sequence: TGTGCCAGCAGTGTGGTCAGGGACACTGAAGCTTTCTTT. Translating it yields CASSVVRDTEAFF.

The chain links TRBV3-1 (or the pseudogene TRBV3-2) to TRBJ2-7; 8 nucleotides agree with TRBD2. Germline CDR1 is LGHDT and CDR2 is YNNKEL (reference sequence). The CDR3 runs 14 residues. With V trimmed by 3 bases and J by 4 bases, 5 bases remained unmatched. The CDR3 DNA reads TGTGCCAGCAGCCATGGCGGGAGGCAATACGAGCAGTACTTC. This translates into CASSHGGRQYEQYF.

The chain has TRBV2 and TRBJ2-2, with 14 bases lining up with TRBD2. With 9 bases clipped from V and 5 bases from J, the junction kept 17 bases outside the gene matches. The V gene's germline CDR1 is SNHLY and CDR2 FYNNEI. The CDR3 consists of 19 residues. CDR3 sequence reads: CARSSHQGTSGRQTGELFF. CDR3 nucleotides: TGTGCCAGATCCTCTCACCAAGGGACTAGCGGGAGACAGACCGGGGAGCTGTTTTTT.

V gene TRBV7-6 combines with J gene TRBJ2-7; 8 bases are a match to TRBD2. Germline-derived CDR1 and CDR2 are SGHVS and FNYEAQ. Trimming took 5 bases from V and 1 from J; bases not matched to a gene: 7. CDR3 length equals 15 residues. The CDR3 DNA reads TGTGCCAGCAGCGCCACACCGGGGGGGTCCTACGAGCAGTACTTC. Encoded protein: CASSATPGGSYEQYF.

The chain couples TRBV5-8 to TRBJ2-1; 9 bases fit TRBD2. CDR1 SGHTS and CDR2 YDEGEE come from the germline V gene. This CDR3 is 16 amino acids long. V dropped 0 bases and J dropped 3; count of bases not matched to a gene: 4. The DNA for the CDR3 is TGTGCCAGCAGCTTGGCGGGACTAGCCTACTACAATGAGCAGTTCTTC. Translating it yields CASSLAGLAYYNEQFF.

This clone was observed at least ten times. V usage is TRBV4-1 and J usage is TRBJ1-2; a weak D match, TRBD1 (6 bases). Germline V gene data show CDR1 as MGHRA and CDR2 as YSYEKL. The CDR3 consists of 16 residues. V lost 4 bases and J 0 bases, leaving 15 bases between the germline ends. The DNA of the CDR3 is TGCGCCAGCAGCCCCGTCGGGGGGGCTTCTAACTATGGCTACACCTTC. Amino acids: CASSPVGGASNYGYTF.

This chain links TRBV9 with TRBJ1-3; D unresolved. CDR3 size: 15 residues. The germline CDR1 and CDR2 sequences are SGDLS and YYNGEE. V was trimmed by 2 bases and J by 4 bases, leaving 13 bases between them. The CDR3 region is CASSVNMASGNTIYF. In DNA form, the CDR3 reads TGTGCCAGCAGCGTTAACATGGCTTCCGGAAACACCATATATTTT.

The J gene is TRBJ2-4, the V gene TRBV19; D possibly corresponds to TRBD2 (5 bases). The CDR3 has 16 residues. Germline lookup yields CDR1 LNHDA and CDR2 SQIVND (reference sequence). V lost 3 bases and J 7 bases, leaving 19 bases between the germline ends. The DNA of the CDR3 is TGTGCCAGTAGTATTGACGGCCGCGACTATGGGAACATTCAGTACTTC. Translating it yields CASSIDGRDYGNIQYF.

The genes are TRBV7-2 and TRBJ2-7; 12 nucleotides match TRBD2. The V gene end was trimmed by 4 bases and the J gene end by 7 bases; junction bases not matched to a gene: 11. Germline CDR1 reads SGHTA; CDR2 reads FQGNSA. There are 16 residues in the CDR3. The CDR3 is CASSSQLAGGPLEQYF. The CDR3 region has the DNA TGTGCCAGCAGCTCCCAGCTAGCGGGAGGGCCGTTGGAGCAGTACTTC.

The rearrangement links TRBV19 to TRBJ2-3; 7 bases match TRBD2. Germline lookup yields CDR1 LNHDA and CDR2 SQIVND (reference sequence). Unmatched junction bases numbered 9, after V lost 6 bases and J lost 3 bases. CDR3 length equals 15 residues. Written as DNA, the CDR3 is TGTGCCAGTAGGTCCCGCGGGAGCGCTACAGATACGCAGTATTTT. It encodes CASRSRGSATDTQYF.

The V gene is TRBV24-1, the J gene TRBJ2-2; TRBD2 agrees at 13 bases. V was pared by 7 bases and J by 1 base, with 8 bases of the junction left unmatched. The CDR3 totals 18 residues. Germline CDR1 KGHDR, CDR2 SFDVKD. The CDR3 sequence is CATSPTSGRTMNTGELFF. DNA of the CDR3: TGTGCCACCAGCCCGACTAGCGGGAGGACTATGAACACCGGGGAGCTGTTTTTT.

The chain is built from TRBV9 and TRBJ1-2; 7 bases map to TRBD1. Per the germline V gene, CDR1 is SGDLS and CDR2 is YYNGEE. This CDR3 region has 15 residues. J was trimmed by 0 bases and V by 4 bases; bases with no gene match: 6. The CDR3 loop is CASSPGDSPNYGYTF. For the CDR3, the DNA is TGTGCCAGCAGCCCTGGGGACAGCCCTAACTATGGCTACACCTTC.

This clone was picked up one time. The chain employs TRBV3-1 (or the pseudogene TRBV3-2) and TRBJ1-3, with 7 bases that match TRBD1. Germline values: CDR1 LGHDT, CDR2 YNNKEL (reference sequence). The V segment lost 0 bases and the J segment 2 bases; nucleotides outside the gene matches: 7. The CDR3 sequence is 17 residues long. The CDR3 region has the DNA TGTGCCAGCAGCCAAGATTTTGGAGGGGGCGCTGGAAACACCATATATTTT. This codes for CASSQDFGGGAGNTIYF.

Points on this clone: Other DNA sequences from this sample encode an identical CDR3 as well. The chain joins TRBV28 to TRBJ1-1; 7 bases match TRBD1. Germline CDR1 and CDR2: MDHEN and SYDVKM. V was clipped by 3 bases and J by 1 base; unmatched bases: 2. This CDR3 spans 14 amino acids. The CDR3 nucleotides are TGTGCCAGCAGTTTTAACAGGGGGAACACTGAAGCTTTCTTT. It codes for CASSFNRGNTEAFF.

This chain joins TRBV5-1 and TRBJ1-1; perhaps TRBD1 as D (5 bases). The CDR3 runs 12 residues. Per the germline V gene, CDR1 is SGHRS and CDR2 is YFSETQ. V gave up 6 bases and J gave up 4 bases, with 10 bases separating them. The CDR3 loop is CASKSTVTEAFF. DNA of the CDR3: TGCGCCAGCAAGTCGACAGTCACTGAAGCTTTCTTT. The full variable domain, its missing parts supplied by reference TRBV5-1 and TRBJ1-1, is KAGVTQTPRYLIKTRGQQVTLSCSPISGHRSVSWYQQTPGQGLQFLFEYFSETQRNKGNFPGRFSGRQFSNSRSEMNVSTLELGDSALYLCASKSTVTEAFFGQGTRLTVV.

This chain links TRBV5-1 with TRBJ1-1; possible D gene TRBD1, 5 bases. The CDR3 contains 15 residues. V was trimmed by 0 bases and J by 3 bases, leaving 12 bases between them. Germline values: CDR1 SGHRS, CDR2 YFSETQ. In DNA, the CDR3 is TGCGCCAGCAGCTTGGCCGTGGGGCAGGACACTGAAGCTTTCTTT. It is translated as CASSLAVGQDTEAFF.